Listed here is a single T cell receptor (beta chain). The data stem from a study of blood T cell repertoires in COVID-19. The repertoire was sequenced with immunoSEQ multiplex PCR; TCRdb's copy has only in-frame clones and lacks some. Counted here are about 220,000 clones, 65% to 90% occurring once; the ten biggest clones make up roughly 2.2%. This TCR was sampled from a woman in her sixties or seventies with COVID-19, enrolled during active disease. Material for sequencing was peripheral blood.

The CDR3 sequence: CASVKGGSGQPQHF. The CDR3 DNA follows: TGTGCCAGCGTAAAAGGGGGTTCAGGGCAGCCCCAGCATTTT. The chain recombines TRBV28 with TRBJ1-5; weak D call: TRBD1 (6 bases). The germline CDR1 and CDR2 sequences are MDHEN and SYDVKM. There are 14 residues in the CDR3. Between the trimmed V and J ends, which lost 8 bases and 7 bases, there was a span of 18 bases. Full variable domain (rest looked up from reference TRBV28 and TRBJ1-5): DVKVTQSSRYLVKRTGEKVFLECVQDMDHENMFWYRQDPGLGLRLIYFSYDVKMKEKGDIPEGYSVSREKKERFSLILESASTNQTSMYLCASVKGGSGQPQHFGDGTRLSIL.